The 21 T cell receptor beta chains reported below all come from one sample, sequenced in a study of blood T cell repertoires in COVID-19. Sequenced by immunoSEQ multiplex PCR; TCRdb stores in-frame clones only, minus some. The sample records fewer than 200,000 clones, around four fifths being singletons. The specimen sequenced was PBMCs or T cells enriched from blood (not recorded which). The receptor set was obtained from a woman in her forties or fifties in a cohort exposed to, infected with or recovered from COVID-19 (not recorded which).

The rearrangement uses TRBV7-2 and TRBJ1-1; 7 bases are shared with TRBD1. Germline V gene lookup returns CDR1 SGHTA and CDR2 FQGNSA. The CDR3 runs to 15 residues. Trimming took 5 bases from V and 5 from J; bases not matched to a gene: 11. This CDR3 reads CASSPREGARTEAFF. The DNA for the CDR3 is TGTGCCAGCAGCCCTCGGGAGGGGGCGCGGACTGAAGCTTTCTTT. Based on the CDR3 plus reference TRBV7-2 and TRBJ1-1, the full variable domain is GAGVSQSPSNKVTEKGKDVELRCDPISGHTALYWYRQSLGQGLEFLIYFQGNSAPDKSGLPSDRFSAERTGGSVSTLTIQRTQQEDSAVYLCASSPREGARTEAFFGQGTRLTVV.

The chain employs TRBV6-2 or TRBV6-3 and TRBJ1-5, with D unresolved. Trimming took 6 bases from V and 1 from J, leaving 10 bases between them. Germline V gene lookup returns CDR1 MNHEY and CDR2 SVGEGT. The CDR3 extends over 14 amino acids. The CDR3 sequence is CASSPRSSNQPQHF. DNA of the CDR3: TGTGCCAGCAGCCCCCGGTCGAGCAATCAGCCCCAGCATTTT.

This chain links TRBV6-4 with TRBJ1-6, with D possibly being TRBD1 (5 bases). Trimming shortened V by 3 bases and J by 7 bases, and 13 bases separated the two germline ends. Germline CDR1 and CDR2: MRHNA and SNTAGT. There are 15 residues in the CDR3. The CDR3: CASSEQEQPNSPLHF. In DNA form, the CDR3 reads TGTGCCAGCAGTGAACAGGAACAGCCGAATTCACCCCTCCACTTT.

This chain connects TRBV6-1 to TRBJ2-1; D uncertain. From germline, CDR1 is MNHNS and CDR2 SASEGT. The ends were cut back, 2 bases at V and 12 bases at J, with 11 bases in the middle. The CDR3 is 12 residues long. This CDR3 reads CASSESPSGQFF. CDR3 nucleotide sequence: TGTGCCAGCAGTGAATCTCCCTCCGGGCAGTTCTTC.

This chain uses TRBV4-2 with TRBJ2-7; D not certain. The germline CDR1 and CDR2 sequences are LGHNA and YNFKEQ. The V end was cut by 0 bases, the J end by 0 bases, with 15 bases between. CDR3 size: 17 residues. The CDR3: CASSQDPSSALSYEQYF. The CDR3 DNA follows: TGTGCCAGCAGCCAAGACCCGAGCAGCGCTCTCTCCTACGAGCAGTACTTC.

The J gene is TRBJ2-3, the V gene TRBV18; 7 bases line up with TRBD1. The V and J ends lost 1 base and 6 bases, in that order; junction bases with no gene match: 10. CDR3 length: 16 amino acids. Germline CDR1 KGHSH, CDR2 LQKENI. The CDR3 DNA is TGTGCCAGCTCACCACGGCAGGGGGACCCACAGGATACGCAGTATTTT. It encodes CASSPRQGDPQDTQYF.

CDR3 sequence: CASSVDRGSKGYTF. The CDR3 DNA reads as TGTGCCAGCAGCGTAGATAGGGGATCAAAAGGCTACACCTTC. This chain joins TRBV9 and TRBJ1-2, with D possibly being TRBD1 (5 bases). V lost 0 bases, J lost 8 bases, and 14 bases lay in between. Germline lookup yields CDR1 SGDLS and CDR2 YYNGEE. The CDR3 has 14 amino acids.

The chain has TRBV11-2 and TRBJ2-1; 11 positions agree with TRBD2. Germline V gives CDR1 SGHAT, CDR2 FQNNGV. CDR3 length: 16 residues. The ends lost 6 bases at V and 6 bases at J; junction bases unmatched: 10. The CDR3: CASSSIAGGRRNEQFF. The CDR3 coding sequence is TGTGCCAGCAGTTCAATAGCGGGAGGGCGTCGCAATGAGCAGTTCTTC.

The chain employs TRBV19 and TRBJ2-1; D ambiguous. V lost 2 bases to trimming and J lost 9 bases, with 11 bases between them. The CDR3 extends over 13 amino acids. Germline values: CDR1 LNHDA, CDR2 SQIVND (reference sequence). This CDR3 reads CASSITFGAEQFF. In DNA, the CDR3 is TGTGCCAGTAGTATAACCTTCGGAGCTGAGCAGTTCTTC. Drawing the rest from reference TRBV19 and TRBJ2-1, the complete variable domain is DGGITQSPKYLFRKEGQNVTLSCEQNLNHDAMYWYRQDPGQGLRLIYYSQIVNDFQKGDIAEGYSVSREKKESFPLTVTSAQKNPTAFYLCASSITFGAEQFFGPGTRLTVL.

V is TRBV5-3 and J is TRBJ1-6, with D unclear. TRBV5-3 is designated an ORF whose function remains uncertain. The length of the CDR3 is 15 residues. Trimming took 8 bases from V and 0 from J, leaving 12 bases between them. CDR3 sequence reads: CASFLRISYNSPLHF. DNA of the CDR3: TGTGCCAGTTTCTTGCGTATCTCCTATAATTCACCCCTCCACTTT.

This clone was counted once. CDR3 DNA: TGTGCCAGCAGTTTAGAGCAGGATACCTATGGCTACACCTTC. Translated: CASSLEQDTYGYTF. This sequence joins TRBV28 and TRBJ1-2; D gene uncertain. The CDR3 runs 14 residues. Per germline, CDR1 MDHEN and CDR2 SYDVKM. Trimming took off 2 bases at V and 4 bases at J, with 11 bases between the two ends.

The chain couples TRBV2 to TRBJ1-2, with TRBD1 identical over 7 bases. The CDR3 consists of 13 residues. Per germline, CDR1 SNHLY and CDR2 FYNNEI. Trimming at V came to 5 bases and at J to 12 bases, leaving 12 bases not matched to a gene. CDR3 sequence reads: CASSRQGLKRNTF. Here the CDR3 DNA reads TGTGCCAGCAGTAGACAGGGACTTAAGAGGAACACCTTC. The whole variable domain, filled in from reference TRBV2 and TRBJ1-2, reads EPEVTQTPSHQVTQMGQEVILRCVPISNHLYFYWYRQILGQKVEFLVSFYNNEISEKSEIFDDQFSVERPDGSNFTLKIRSTKLEDSAMYFCASSRQGLKRNTFGSGTRLTVV.

This clone was seen a single time. The chain carries TRBV4-2 and TRBJ2-7, with a tentative D call TRBD2 (5 bases). The V end lost 6 bases, the J end lost 3 bases, and 9 bases lay between the germline ends. The germline V gene has CDR1 LGHNA and CDR2 YNFKEQ. This CDR3 contains 12 residues. CDR3 in amino acids: CASRAENYEQYF. The CDR3 DNA reads TGTGCCAGCAGAGCGGAAAACTACGAGCAGTACTTC.

This chain connects TRBV25-1 to TRBJ2-3, with D possibly matching TRBD1 (6 bases). Deletions cut 0 bases from V and 1 base from J, with 8 bases between. The CDR3 runs 15 residues. Germline V gives CDR1 MGHDK, CDR2 SYGVNS. The CDR3 spells CASSEYRQGTDTQYF. The CDR3 nucleotides read TGTGCCAGCAGTGAATACAGACAGGGCACAGATACGCAGTATTTT.

V usage is TRBV28 and J usage is TRBJ2-7, with D possibly matching TRBD2 (6 bases). This CDR3 contains 12 residues. V lost 3 bases, J lost 6 bases, and 9 bases lay in between. Germline V lookup: CDR1 MDHEN, CDR2 SYDVKM. The CDR3 spells CASSFLGSEQYF. Written as DNA, the CDR3 is TGTGCCAGCAGTTTCCTCGGGAGCGAGCAGTACTTC. The full variable domain, completed using reference TRBV28 and TRBJ2-7, is DVKVTQSSRYLVKRTGEKVFLECVQDMDHENMFWYRQDPGLGLRLIYFSYDVKMKEKGDIPEGYSVSREKKERFSLILESASTNQTSMYLCASSFLGSEQYFGPGTRLTVT.

This clone was seen a handful of times. This rearrangement joins TRBV7-3 to TRBJ2-2; D is undetermined. V was cut by 3 bases and J by 1 base, with 3 bases left in between. Germline assignment: CDR1 SGHTA and CDR2 FQGTGA. The CDR3 totals 13 residues. The CDR3 reads CASSFRNTGELFF. CDR3 sequence (DNA): TGTGCCAGCAGCTTCAGGAACACCGGGGAGCTGTTTTTT.

The J gene is TRBJ2-2, the V gene TRBV25-1, with 11 bases identical to TRBD2. The V gene's germline CDR1 is MGHDK and CDR2 SYGVNS. This CDR3 is built from 15 residues. With 5 bases clipped from V and 4 bases from J, the junction kept 3 bases outside the gene matches. CDR3 DNA: TGTGCCAGCAGTCATAGCGGGGGGGCCACCGGGGAGCTGTTTTTT. Protein product: CASSHSGGATGELFF.

The chain is built from TRBV9 and TRBJ1-4; 9 nucleotides match TRBD1. The CDR3 totals 14 residues. V was clipped by 4 bases and J by 7 bases; unmatched bases: 5. The germline V gene has CDR1 SGDLS and CDR2 YYNGEE. The CDR3: CASSQGQGSEKLFF. CDR3 in DNA: TGTGCCAGCAGCCAAGGACAGGGGTCTGAAAAACTGTTTTTT.

V and J are TRBV7-9 and TRBJ2-3; the D gene is possibly TRBD1 (5 bases). The CDR3 runs 15 residues. Germline V gene data show CDR1 as SEHNR and CDR2 as FQNEAQ (reference sequence). The V end lost 7 bases, the J end lost 0 bases, and 14 bases lay between the germline ends. The CDR3, as DNA: TGTGCCAGCACCGCAGGGTTACCTAGCACAGATACGCAGTATTTT. It yields the protein CASTAGLPSTDTQYF.

The CDR3 sequence: CASSVVDRGMDSPLHF. The CDR3 region has the DNA TGTGCCAGCAGCGTAGTAGATAGGGGCATGGACTCACCCCTCCACTTT. The chain carries TRBV9 and TRBJ1-6, with D perhaps TRBD1 (5 bases). V dropped 0 bases and J dropped 10 bases, with 17 bases sitting between them. This CDR3 contains 16 residues. Per germline, CDR1 SGDLS and CDR2 YYNGEE.

This chain joins TRBV19 and TRBJ1-5; 9 bases line up with TRBD1. The CDR3 has 15 residues. Germline V lookup: CDR1 LNHDA, CDR2 SQIVND (reference sequence). The V and J ends lost 6 bases and 5 bases, in that order; junction bases with no gene match: 8. This CDR3 is CASSKRTGDDQPQHF. The CDR3 nucleotides are TGTGCCAGTAGCAAAAGGACAGGGGACGATCAGCCCCAGCATTTT. The whole variable domain, remainder taken from reference TRBV19 and TRBJ1-5, is DGGITQSPKYLFRKEGQNVTLSCEQNLNHDAMYWYRQDPGQGLRLIYYSQIVNDFQKGDIAEGYSVSREKKESFPLTVTSAQKNPTAFYLCASSKRTGDDQPQHFGDGTRLSIL.